The 20 T cell receptor beta chains below all came from one sample that was sequenced in a study of beta chain features in type 1 diabetes listed by TCRdb under 2018. These receptors have no known antigen. The method behind the library was the immunoSEQ multiplex PCR assay. The entire amount of isolated RNA was reverse transcribed using the High Capacity cDNA Reverse Transcription Kit, so the sequenced TCRB transcripts were expressed ones. Held by TCRdb, this immuneACCESS table contains in-frame sequences only and omits some clones. Under half of the omission traces to an unresolved V gene where checked; the cause of the rest is unknown. The sample table holds 150,000 to 200,000 clones, of which roughly 60% were seen once. About 0.1% of the sample is held by the ten biggest clonotypes. Summary of the overall study and its limitations: In all four CD4+ subsets, TCRB CDR3 length was moderately but significantly shorter in type 1 diabetes patients.

Sequenced material: naive CD4+ T cells from blood. Reading the label with the study, this specimen's cell subset or site is: true naive CD4+ T cells. These receptors were collected from a man aged 25-40 years with type 1 diabetes.

The chain recombines TRBV4-3 with TRBJ2-7, with D tentatively TRBD2 (6 bases). The CDR3 totals 16 residues. V was shortened by 1 base and J by 2 bases, with 15 bases between the two germline ends. CDR1 and CDR2 from the germline V gene are LGHNA and YSLEER. This CDR3 reads CASSQVMRGTAYEQYF. CDR3 bases: TGCGCCAGCAGCCAAGTAATGCGGGGCACCGCCTACGAGCAGTACTTC.

As for this clone: The sample has other DNA sequences that encode this CDR3 too. J is TRBJ2-7 and V is TRBV29-1; no firm D call. Germline CDR1 SQVTM, CDR2 ANQGSEA. The CDR3 length is 11 residues. V was shortened by 1 base and J by 3 bases, with 4 bases between the two germline ends. The CDR3 spells CSVEGDYEQYF. Written as DNA, the CDR3 is TGCAGCGTTGAAGGAGACTACGAGCAGTACTTC.

The chain couples TRBV23-1 to TRBJ1-6; TRBD1 matches 7 bases. TRBV23-1 is assigned to the ORF class and has an uncertain function. V lost 7 bases and J lost 6; bases outside the gene matches: 9. The CDR3 has 15 amino acids. The CDR3, as DNA: TGCGCCAGCAAAGGGGGCTCCGGATGTAATTCACCCCTCCACTTT. Translated, it gives CASKGGSGCNSPLHF.

This clone turned up a few times. The rearrangement links TRBV29-1 to TRBJ2-3; TRBD2 matches 10 bases. The germline gives CDR1 SQVTM, CDR2 ANQGSEA. The J segment lost 2 bases and the V segment lost 6 bases, leaving 5 bases of the junction unmatched. The CDR3 length is 14 residues. The CDR3 reads CSVTLAGPTDTQYF. The CDR3 DNA reads TGCAGCGTCACACTAGCGGGGCCCACAGATACGCAGTATTTT.

This chain's CDR3 is CASTQTQHTQYF. The CDR3 DNA sequence: TGTGCCAGCACCCAGACTCAGCATACGCAGTATTTT. The chain recombines TRBV2 with TRBJ2-3; D is undetermined. CDR1 and CDR2 (germline): SNHLY, FYNNEI. There are 12 residues in the CDR3. Between the trimmed V and J ends, which lost 7 bases and 7 bases, there was a span of 12 bases.

The chain uses TRBV9 and TRBJ1-1; D gene unclear. The CDR3 length is 13 residues. The germline V and J ends were trimmed by 0 bases and 3 bases, with 6 bases remaining between them. CDR1 and CDR2 from the germline V gene are SGDLS and YYNGEE. This chain's CDR3 is CASSVGGHTEAFF. CDR3 bases: TGTGCCAGCAGCGTAGGTGGCCACACTGAAGCTTTCTTT.

V usage is TRBV4-1 and J usage is TRBJ1-6, with no clear D. Trimming shortened V by 0 bases and J by 4 bases, and 4 bases separated the two germline ends. CDR1 and CDR2 (germline): MGHRA, YSYEKL. The CDR3 is 14 residues long. As DNA, the CDR3 is TGCGCCAGCAGCCAAGACCCGTATAATTCACCCCTCCACTTT. It encodes CASSQDPYNSPLHF.

This clone has a handful of counts. The identical CDR3 is also encoded by other nucleotide sequences in the sample. The chain combines TRBV30 with TRBJ2-7; D is undetermined. Germline values: CDR1 GTSNPN, CDR2 SVGIG (reference sequence). V was pared by 0 bases and J by 2 bases, with 5 bases between. The CDR3 covers 12 residues. CDR3 sequence: CAWSVRPYEQYF. CDR3 DNA sequence: TGTGCCTGGAGTGTAAGGCCCTACGAGCAGTACTTC. Full variable domain (rest looked up from reference TRBV30 and TRBJ2-7): SQTIHQWPATLVQPVGSPLSLECTVEGTSNPNLYWYRQAAGRGLQLLFYSVGIGQISSEVPQNLSASRPQDRQFILSSKKLLLSDSGFYLCAWSVRPYEQYFGPGTRLTVT.

The V gene is TRBV9, the J gene TRBJ1-5; possibly TRBD1 for D (5 bases). Trimming shortened V by 2 bases and J by 7 bases, and 13 bases separated the two germline ends. Germline lookup yields CDR1 SGDLS and CDR2 YYNGEE. This CDR3 is 14 amino acids long. CDR3 region: CASSVHGGRQPQHF. Here the CDR3 DNA reads TGTGCCAGCAGCGTTCATGGGGGTAGGCAGCCCCAGCATTTT.

Here the CDR3 DNA reads TGTGCCAGCAGCCCAGACAGCCTCTACGAGCAGTACTTC. Protein product: CASSPDSLYEQYF. The rearrangement links TRBV7-9 to TRBJ2-7, with a tentative D call TRBD1 (5 bases). Trimming left V 5 bases short and J 3 bases short, with 11 bases between. Germline assignment: CDR1 SEHNR and CDR2 FQNEAQ (reference sequence). The CDR3 totals 13 residues.

The V gene is TRBV9, the J gene TRBJ2-4; D remains ambiguous. Trimming cost V 1 base and J 5 bases, with 7 bases left between them. From germline, CDR1 is SGDLS and CDR2 YYNGEE. The CDR3 covers 13 residues. The CDR3 loop reads CASSVTDQNIQYF. CDR3 DNA: TGTGCCAGCAGCGTAACGGATCAAAACATTCAGTACTTC. Together with reference TRBV9 and TRBJ2-4, the CDR3 gives the full variable domain: DSGVTQTPKHLITATGQRVTLRCSPRSGDLSVYWYQQSLDQGLQFLIQYYNGEERAKGNILERFSAQQFPDLHSELNLSSLELGDSALYFCASSVTDQNIQYFGAGTRLSVL.

The chain joins TRBV20-1 to TRBJ1-2; D gene uncertain. The CDR3 has 11 amino acids. Germline V gene data show CDR1 as DFQATT and CDR2 as SNEGSKA (reference sequence). V shed 5 bases and J shed 6 bases, with 10 bases lying between them. The CDR3 DNA follows: TGCAGTGCTCCTCATGGGGATGGCTACACCTTC. The encoded protein is CSAPHGDGYTF.

The J gene is TRBJ2-3, the V gene TRBV9, with D unresolved. The germline gives CDR1 SGDLS, CDR2 YYNGEE. The V end was cut by 1 base, the J end by 2 bases, with 2 bases between. CDR3 length: 12 residues. This CDR3 reads CASSVTTDTQYF. In nucleotides, the CDR3 is TGTGCCAGCAGCGTAACCACAGATACGCAGTATTTT.

This clone was detected a few times. The J gene is TRBJ1-4, the V gene TRBV29-1; perhaps TRBD1 as D (5 bases). Germline lookup yields CDR1 SQVTM and CDR2 ANQGSEA. The CDR3 has 13 amino acids. V was cut by 6 bases and J by 2 bases, with 10 bases left in between. This CDR3 is CSVGDGTNEKLFF. The CDR3 DNA is TGCAGCGTCGGGGACGGCACTAATGAAAAACTGTTTTTT.

This rearrangement joins TRBV14 to TRBJ2-4, with D perhaps TRBD2 (7 bases). V was trimmed by 4 bases and J by 0 bases, leaving 16 bases between them. This CDR3 is 17 amino acids long. CDR1 is SGHDN, CDR2 FVKESK, per germline. Written as DNA, the CDR3 is TGTGCCAGCAGCCCCCTGGGGGGGGCCCTAGCCAAAAACATTCAGTACTTC. Translated, it gives CASSPLGGALAKNIQYF.

The chain employs TRBV7-2 and TRBJ2-5; tentatively, D is TRBD1 (5 bases). The V end was cut by 5 bases, the J end by 2 bases, with 12 bases between. This CDR3 contains 14 residues. Per germline, CDR1 SGHTA and CDR2 FQGNSA. In DNA form, the CDR3 reads TGTGCCAGCAGCGCGGACCGACAGCAAGAGACCCAGTACTTC. It specifies CASSADRQQETQYF.

This rearrangement joins TRBV6-5 to TRBJ1-2, with D possibly being TRBD1 (5 bases). Per germline, CDR1 MNHEY and CDR2 SVGAGI. V was cut by 4 bases and J by 7 bases, with 10 bases left in between. The CDR3 is 12 amino acids. CDR3 region: CASSSQGSGYTF. CDR3 nucleotide sequence: TGTGCCAGCAGTTCCCAGGGCAGTGGCTACACCTTC.

This clone occurred once. The chain couples TRBV23-1 to TRBJ2-1, with no clear D. TRBV23-1 is treated as an ORF (open reading frame) with a function not yet certain. The ends were cut back, 4 bases at V and 3 bases at J, with 7 bases in the middle. This CDR3 is 13 amino acids long. CDR3 nucleotide sequence: TGCGCCAGCAGTCCGGGTCGCTACAATGAGCAGTTCTTC. Amino acids: CASSPGRYNEQFF.

This clone appeared a few times. V and J are TRBV29-1 and TRBJ2-2; D not certain. CDR1 is SQVTM and CDR2 is ANQGSEA in the germline V gene. This CDR3 contains 11 residues. V dropped 4 bases and J dropped 5 bases, with 5 bases sitting between them. CDR3 protein: CSVGLTGELFF. DNA of the CDR3: TGCAGCGTTGGCCTTACCGGGGAGCTGTTTTTT.

This clone came up once. The V call is TRBV2, the J call TRBJ2-5; D remains unclear. Germline lookup yields CDR1 SNHLY and CDR2 FYNNEI. This CDR3 is 14 amino acids long. V lost 7 bases, J lost 5 bases, and 17 bases lay in between. CDR3 in amino acids: CASTPGFPEETQYF. The CDR3 DNA is TGTGCCAGCACCCCCGGCTTCCCGGAGGAGACCCAGTACTTC. The entire variable domain, with the rest obtained from reference TRBV2 and TRBJ2-5, is as follows: EPEVTQTPSHQVTQMGQEVILRCVPISNHLYFYWYRQILGQKVEFLVSFYNNEISEKSEIFDDQFSVERPDGSNFTLKIRSTKLEDSAMYFCASTPGFPEETQYFGPGTRLLVL.